Listed here are 18 T cell receptor beta chains from one sample, sequenced in a study of blood T cell repertoires in COVID-19. Data came from immunoSEQ multiplex PCR; TCRdb stores just in-frame clones and leaves some out. The sample contains around 99,000 clones, 70% to 90% of which appear only once. The specimen was peripheral blood. Receptor source: a man aged 45-65 years with active or convalescent COVID-19.

V gene TRBV6-5 combines with J gene TRBJ2-7, with 9 nucleotides matching TRBD1. The J segment lost 4 bases and the V segment lost 0 bases, leaving 4 bases of the junction unmatched. The CDR3 runs to 15 residues. Per the germline V gene, CDR1 is MNHEY and CDR2 is SVGAGI. CDR3 amino acids: CASSYSTDRGYEQYF. CDR3 DNA sequence: TGTGCCAGCAGTTACTCAACGGACAGGGGTTACGAGCAGTACTTC.

This chain connects TRBV5-4 to TRBJ1-1; weak D call: TRBD1 (5 bases). The CDR3 totals 13 residues. Per germline, CDR1 SGHNT and CDR2 YYREEE (reference sequence). The V and J ends lost 7 bases and 4 bases respectively, with 14 bases between them. CDR3 protein: CASVGVVPTEAFF. CDR3 sequence (DNA): TGTGCCAGCGTAGGGGTTGTTCCCACTGAAGCTTTCTTT.

The sample holds a few counts of this clone. J is TRBJ2-7 and V is TRBV2; 10 bases are a match to TRBD2. The CDR3 totals 14 residues. Germline V CDR1 and CDR2: SNHLY, FYNNEI. The J segment lost 9 bases and the V segment lost 10 bases, leaving 15 bases of the junction unmatched. The chain's CDR3 is CANHLPSSGSSQYF. As DNA, the CDR3 is TGTGCCAATCACTTACCCTCTAGCGGGAGTTCGCAGTACTTC.

The CDR3 reads CASSLGASGSSYNEQFF. CDR3 DNA: TGTGCCAGCAGCTTGGGGGCTAGCGGGAGCTCCTACAATGAGCAGTTCTTC. The rearrangement links TRBV5-6 to TRBJ2-1; 10 bases are shared with TRBD2. CDR3 length equals 17 residues. From germline, CDR1 is SGHDT and CDR2 YYEEEE. Trimming cost V 0 bases and J 0 bases; bases outside gene matches: 3.

The chain combines TRBV19 with TRBJ2-1, with TRBD1 identical over 12 bases. The length of the CDR3 is 14 residues. Germline loops: CDR1 LNHDA, CDR2 SQIVND (reference sequence). V gave up 11 bases and J gave up 10 bases; unmatched junction bases: 12. This CDR3 reads CAVGRDRGLPEQFF. CDR3 nucleotides: TGTGCCGTCGGGCGGGACAGGGGGCTTCCCGAGCAGTTCTTC. Full variable domain (missing parts from reference TRBV19 and TRBJ2-1): DGGITQSPKYLFRKEGQNVTLSCEQNLNHDAMYWYRQDPGQGLRLIYYSQIVNDFQKGDIAEGYSVSREKKESFPLTVTSAQKNPTAFYLCAVGRDRGLPEQFFGPGTRLTVL.

The gene calls are TRBV5-1 and TRBJ1-3; D call uncertain. The CDR3 runs 17 residues. V lost 1 base to trimming and J lost 4 bases, with 18 bases between them. Germline CDR1 SGHRS, CDR2 YFSETQ. The CDR3 DNA follows: TGCGCCAGCAGCTTGTATTCAGGAGCGGAGGCAGGAAACACCATATATTTT. Protein product: CASSLYSGAEAGNTIYF. The full variable domain, in which reference TRBV5-1 and TRBJ1-3 provide the parts outside the CDR3, is KAGVTQTPRYLIKTRGQQVTLSCSPISGHRSVSWYQQTPGQGLQFLFEYFSETQRNKGNFPGRFSGRQFSNSRSEMNVSTLELGDSALYLCASSLYSGAEAGNTIYFGEGSWLTVV.

This chain's CDR3 is CASSGLAGTHEQYF. For the CDR3, the DNA is TGTGCCAGCAGCGGACTAGCGGGAACGCACGAGCAGTACTTC. The chain employs TRBV5-6 and TRBJ2-7; 12 bases agree with TRBD2. V lost 4 bases and J lost 5; bases outside the gene matches: 4. The germline V gene has CDR1 SGHDT and CDR2 YYEEEE. The CDR3 sequence is 14 residues long.

The CDR3 loop is CASSLAGGSTDTQYF. The CDR3 DNA sequence: TGTGCCAGTAGCTTAGCGGGAGGGTCTACAGATACGCAGTATTTT. The rearrangement uses TRBV19 and TRBJ2-3; 11 bases line up with TRBD2. Germline V gene data show CDR1 as LNHDA and CDR2 as SQIVND (reference sequence). The CDR3 has 15 residues. Germline trimming cut 6 bases from V and 3 bases from J; bases unmatched to any gene: 5.

The V gene is TRBV28, the J gene TRBJ2-5, with TRBD1 identical over 7 bases. Germline V CDR1 and CDR2: MDHEN, SYDVKM. The V segment lost 3 bases and the J segment 7 bases; nucleotides outside the gene matches: 2. The CDR3 extends over 12 amino acids. This CDR3 is CASSFQGVTQYF. In DNA form, the CDR3 reads TGTGCCAGCAGTTTTCAGGGGGTGACCCAGTACTTC.

The chain joins TRBV9 to TRBJ1-5; TRBD1 might be the D (6 bases). The V end was cut by 4 bases, the J end by 2 bases, with 10 bases between. The CDR3 runs 14 residues. Germline assignment: CDR1 SGDLS and CDR2 YYNGEE. The CDR3 DNA is TGTGCCAGCAGCCCACAGGGTGGCAATCAGCCCCAGCATTTT. It specifies CASSPQGGNQPQHF.

The gene calls are TRBV25-1 and TRBJ2-7; D gene ambiguous. Trimming removed 0 bases from V and 5 bases from J, with 8 bases in between. The CDR3 is 13 residues long. Germline assignment: CDR1 MGHDK and CDR2 SYGVNS. CDR3 DNA: TGTGCCAGCAGTGAATACGAGGTCGACGAGCAGTACTTC. Translating it yields CASSEYEVDEQYF.

This clone occurred once. This chain links TRBV28 with TRBJ2-7; 8 nucleotides match TRBD2. Germline CDR1 MDHEN, CDR2 SYDVKM. CDR3 length: 14 residues. V shed 6 bases and J 3 bases; nucleotides not matched to a gene: 7. The CDR3 DNA reads as TGTGCCAGCAGACTAGCGGCCCATATCTACGAGCAGTACTTC. Protein: CASRLAAHIYEQYF.

V and J are TRBV4-1 and TRBJ2-7, with TRBD1 matching 7 bases. Germline V gene lookup returns CDR1 MGHRA and CDR2 YSYEKL. The length of the CDR3 is 14 residues. V gave up 0 bases and J gave up 1 base; unmatched junction bases: 0. The CDR3 DNA reads as TGCGCCAGCAGCCAAGAGGGACAGTCCTACGAGCAGTACTTC. Amino acids: CASSQEGQSYEQYF.

The rearrangement links TRBV7-2 to TRBJ1-6, with unresolved D. The germline gives CDR1 SGHTA, CDR2 FQGNSA. The CDR3 sequence is 15 residues long. Trimming shortened V by 8 bases and J by 0 bases, and 11 bases separated the two germline ends. Here the CDR3 reads CASAAASSYNSPLHF. Here the CDR3 DNA reads TGTGCCAGCGCGGCAGCAAGCTCCTATAATTCACCCCTCCACTTT.

This clone was detected a few times. The genes are TRBV10-3 and TRBJ2-1; TRBD2 is a possible D gene (6 bases). The CDR3 length is 12 residues. Germline V lookup: CDR1 ENHRY, CDR2 SYGVKD. Trimming stripped 8 bases from V and 7 bases from J, with 12 bases between. In nucleotides, the CDR3 is TGTGCCATCGGTGGCGGGACGAATGAGCAGTTCTTC. Translation: CAIGGGTNEQFF.

This clone was counted only a few times. The chain couples TRBV5-6 to TRBJ2-3; D is possibly TRBD2 (6 bases). V was pared by 0 bases and J by 2 bases, with 7 bases between. The CDR3 has 14 residues. In germline, CDR1 is SGHDT, CDR2 YYEEEE. This CDR3 is CASSLASATDTQYF. The CDR3 region has the DNA TGTGCCAGCAGCTTGGCTAGCGCCACAGATACGCAGTATTTT.

The chain combines TRBV5-6 with TRBJ2-7; maybe TRBD2 (5 bases). Trimming removed 0 bases at V and 2 bases at J, with 12 bases between. The CDR3 has 15 amino acids. From germline, CDR1 is SGHDT and CDR2 YYEEEE. The DNA for the CDR3 is TGTGCCAGCAGCTTGGCCCTAGGTAGCGCCTACGAGCAGTACTTC. Its translation: CASSLALGSAYEQYF.

The chain combines TRBV28 with TRBJ1-6; TRBD1 might be the D (5 bases). CDR3 size: 15 residues. V lost 6 bases and J 9 bases, leaving 18 bases between the germline ends. Per the germline V gene, CDR1 is MDHEN and CDR2 is SYDVKM. This CDR3 reads CASRGPVAGISPLHF. CDR3 coding DNA: TGTGCCAGCAGGGGGCCAGTAGCAGGGATTTCACCCCTCCACTTT.